The clone carrying this T cell receptor (beta chain) has a handful of counts. Its matching antigen is unknown. The data are from a study of T cells after yellow fever vaccination. Points from the study as a whole: High-abundance clonotypes from the bulk population could contaminate FACS-sorted repertoires. At under 97% for CD4 and about 87% for CD8, most primary-vaccination clones showed up again after the booster.

TCR cDNA, made by 5'RACE template switching, carried an added universal primer site and UMIs. TCRdb passed the 5' RACE reads through MiXCR, listing each CDR3 protein once. The data show nearly 550,000 distinct CDR3 sequences, over 15% seen once. Trimming took off 5 bases at V and 2 bases at J, with 13 bases between the two ends. Per germline, CDR1 SGHTA and CDR2 FQGNSA. This CDR3 region has 14 residues. This TCR came from a man aged 25 to 40 who received the YFV17D yellow fever vaccine. This chain uses TRBV7-2 with TRBJ2-7; D gene unclear. This material consisted of PBMCs, taken 15 days after the yellow fever booster vaccination. The CDR3 loop is CASSADPSTYEQYF. As DNA, the CDR3 is TGTGCCAGCAGCGCGGACCCCTCAACCTACGAGCAGTACTTC.